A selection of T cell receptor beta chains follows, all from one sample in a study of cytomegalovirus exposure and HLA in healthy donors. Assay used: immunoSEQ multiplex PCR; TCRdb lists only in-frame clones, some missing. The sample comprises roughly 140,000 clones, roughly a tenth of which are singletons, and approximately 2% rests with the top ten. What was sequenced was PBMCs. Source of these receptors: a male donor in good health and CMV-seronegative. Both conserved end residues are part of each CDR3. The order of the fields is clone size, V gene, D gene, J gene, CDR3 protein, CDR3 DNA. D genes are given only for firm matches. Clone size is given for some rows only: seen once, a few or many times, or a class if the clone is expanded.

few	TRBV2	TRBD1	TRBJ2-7	CASSEEGQGFEQYF	TGTGCCAGCAGTGAAGAGGGACAGGGATTCGAGCAGTACTTC
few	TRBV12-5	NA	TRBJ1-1	CASGLHVGLRSTEAFF	TGTGCTAGTGGTTTGCACGTGGGACTTCGCTCGACTGAAGCTTTCTTT
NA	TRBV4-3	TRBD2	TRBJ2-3	CASSQARGGDTQYF	TGCGCCAGCAGCCAAGCCCGGGGGGGAGATACGCAGTATTTT
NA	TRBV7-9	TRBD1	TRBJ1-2	CASSSGGDRNYGYTF	TGTGCCAGCAGCTCAGGGGGGGACAGGAACTATGGCTACACCTTC
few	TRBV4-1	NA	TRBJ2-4	CASSLSALAKNIQYF	TGCGCCAGCAGCCTTAGCGCCCTAGCCAAAAACATTCAGTACTTC
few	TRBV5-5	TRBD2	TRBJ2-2	CASSYPSGSVTGELFF	TGTGCCAGCAGCTACCCGAGCGGGAGTGTCACCGGGGAGCTGTTTTTT
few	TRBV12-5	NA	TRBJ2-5	CASGFAGLQETQYF	TGTGCTAGTGGTTTCGCAGGTCTCCAAGAGACCCAGTACTTC
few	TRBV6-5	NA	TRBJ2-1	CASTPSGEGYNEQFF	TGTGCCAGCACCCCGTCGGGAGAAGGGTACAATGAGCAGTTCTTC
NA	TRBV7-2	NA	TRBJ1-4	CASSFRATDEKLFF	TGTGCCAGCAGCTTCCGAGCAACGGATGAAAAACTGTTTTTT
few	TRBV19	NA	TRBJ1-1	CASGLRSGNTEAFF	TGTGCCAGTGGTTTACGATCGGGGAACACTGAAGCTTTCTTT
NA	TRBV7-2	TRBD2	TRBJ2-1	CASSLGLAGLNEQFF	TGTGCCAGCAGCCTGGGACTAGCGGGATTGAATGAGCAGTTCTTC
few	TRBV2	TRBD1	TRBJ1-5	CASSVQGDQPQHF	TGTGCCAGCAGTGTCCAGGGGGATCAGCCCCAGCATTTT
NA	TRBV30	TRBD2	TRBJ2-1	CAWTSGSGDEQFF	TGTGCCTGGACTAGCGGGAGTGGAGATGAGCAGTTCTTC
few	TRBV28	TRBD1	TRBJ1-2	CASSTSDRGPYGYTF	TGTGCCAGCAGTACCTCGGACAGGGGGCCCTATGGCTACACCTTC
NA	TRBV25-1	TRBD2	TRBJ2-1	CASSEGLAGVGNEQFF	TGTGCCAGCAGTGAAGGGCTAGCGGGAGTGGGCAATGAGCAGTTCTTC
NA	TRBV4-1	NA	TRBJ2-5	CASSQVFPAVTLETQYF	TGCGCCAGCAGCCAAGTATTTCCCGCGGTCACCCTTGAGACCCAGTACTTC
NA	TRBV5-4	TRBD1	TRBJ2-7	CASSPADRIYEQYF	TGTGCCAGCAGCCCAGCGGACAGGATCTACGAGCAGTACTTC
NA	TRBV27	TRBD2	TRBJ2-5	CASSLFGGDEQETQYF	TGTGCCAGCAGTTTATTTGGGGGGGATGAACAAGAGACCCAGTACTTC
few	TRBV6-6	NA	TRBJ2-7	CASSYYAGNTYEQYF	TGTGCCAGCAGTTACTATGCAGGAAACACCTACGAGCAGTACTTC
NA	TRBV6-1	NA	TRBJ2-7	CASTEPRVSYEQYF	TGTGCCAGCACTGAGCCCAGGGTCTCCTACGAGCAGTACTTC
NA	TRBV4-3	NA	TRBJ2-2	CASSQDWAGQNTGELFF	TGCGCCAGCAGCCAAGATTGGGCAGGGCAAAACACCGGGGAGCTGTTTTTT
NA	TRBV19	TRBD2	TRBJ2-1	CASSIDLGRLAGRVSEQFF	TGTGCCAGTAGTATAGATCTTGGGAGACTAGCGGGACGGGTGAGTGAGCAGTTCTTC
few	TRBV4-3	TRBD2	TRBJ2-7	CASSQGLLAGRSYEQYF	TGCGCCAGCAGCCAAGGCCTCCTAGCGGGAAGATCCTACGAGCAGTACTTC
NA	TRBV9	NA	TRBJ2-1	CASSASARGNSYNEQFF	TGTGCCAGCAGCGCCAGTGCGCGCGGCAACTCCTACAATGAGCAGTTCTTC
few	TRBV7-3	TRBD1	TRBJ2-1	CASSLTAGGPDYNEQFF	TGTGCCAGCAGCTTAACGGCAGGGGGCCCAGACTACAATGAGCAGTTCTTC
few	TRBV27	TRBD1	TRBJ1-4	CASSLQGAFEKLFF	TGTGCCAGCAGTTTACAGGGGGCCTTTGAAAAACTGTTTTTT
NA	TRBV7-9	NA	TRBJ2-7	CASSSPGWSYEQYF	TGTGCCAGCAGCTCCCCAGGGTGGTCCTACGAGCAGTACTTC
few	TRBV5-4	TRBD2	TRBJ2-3	CASSLAFGDYSTSTDTQYF	TGTGCCAGCAGCTTGGCATTTGGGGACTATAGTACTTCCACAGATACGCAGTATTTT
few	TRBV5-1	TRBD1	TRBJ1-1	CASSLGGTVRAYTEAFF	TGCGCCAGCAGCTTGGGGGGGACAGTTCGGGCGTACACTGAAGCTTTCTTT
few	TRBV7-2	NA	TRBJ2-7	CASSQTGLLLLEQYF	TGTGCCAGCAGCCAAACAGGTTTGCTCCTCCTCGAGCAGTACTTC
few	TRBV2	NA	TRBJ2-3	CASSPWVQTSTDTQYF	TGTGCCAGCTCACCTTGGGTGCAGACAAGCACAGATACGCAGTATTTT
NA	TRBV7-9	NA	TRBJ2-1	CASSPRGENEQFF	TGTGCCAGCAGCCCAAGAGGAGAGAATGAGCAGTTCTTC
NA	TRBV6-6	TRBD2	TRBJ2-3	CASSYPLAGGSDTQYF	TGTGCCAGCAGTTACCCCCTAGCGGGAGGTTCAGATACGCAGTATTTT
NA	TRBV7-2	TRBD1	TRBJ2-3	CASSFPTGGMLVDTQYF	TGTGCCAGCAGCTTCCCGACAGGGGGAATGTTGGTGGATACGCAGTATTTT
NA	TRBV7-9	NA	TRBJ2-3	CASSAGAGADTQYF	TGTGCCAGTTCGGCGGGGGCAGGCGCAGATACGCAGTATTTT
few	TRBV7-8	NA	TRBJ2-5	CASSPLGRGKQETQYF	TGTGCCAGCAGCCCCCTGGGACGGGGGAAACAAGAGACCCAGTACTTC
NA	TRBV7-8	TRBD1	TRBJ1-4	CASAGTGNEKLFF	TGTGCCAGCGCCGGGACAGGGAATGAAAAACTGTTTTTT
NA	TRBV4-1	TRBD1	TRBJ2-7	CASSQAGGQGYEQYF	TGCGCCAGCAGCCAAGCAGGGGGACAGGGGTACGAGCAGTACTTC
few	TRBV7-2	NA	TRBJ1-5	CASSLVRVGGQPQHF	TGTGCCAGCAGCTTAGTGAGGGTTGGCGGTCAGCCCCAGCATTTT
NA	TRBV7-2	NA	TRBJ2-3	CASSFYTDTQYF	TGTGCCAGCAGCTTCTACACAGATACGCAGTATTTT
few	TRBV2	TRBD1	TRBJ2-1	CASSERPGTGADEQFF	TGTGCCAGCAGTGAACGTCCCGGGACAGGGGCTGATGAGCAGTTCTTC
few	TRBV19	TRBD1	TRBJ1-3	CASSPNRGSGNTIYF	TGTGCCAGTAGCCCAAACAGGGGCTCTGGAAACACCATATATTTT
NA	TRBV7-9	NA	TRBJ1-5	CASGGQESNQPQHF	TGTGCCAGTGGTGGGCAAGAGTCGAATCAGCCCCAGCATTTT
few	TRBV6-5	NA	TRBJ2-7	CASSYGWGGTYEQYF	TGTGCCAGCAGTTACGGTTGGGGCGGAACCTACGAGCAGTACTTC
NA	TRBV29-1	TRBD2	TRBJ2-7	CSVAGTTSPYEQYF	TGCAGCGTGGCAGGGACTACCTCCCCCTACGAGCAGTACTTC
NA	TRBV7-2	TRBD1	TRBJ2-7	CASSISPGQFSEQYF	TGTGCCAGCAGCATCAGTCCGGGACAGTTTTCCGAGCAGTACTTC
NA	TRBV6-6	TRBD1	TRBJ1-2	CASSPRQGADYGYTF	TGTGCCAGCAGCCCTAGACAGGGGGCTGACTATGGCTACACCTTC